The clone carrying this T cell receptor beta chain was detected only a few times. As yet, its antigen is unknown. These data originate in a study of T cell repertoires in cytomegalovirus infection. Background on the study: Public TCR beta signatures indicated both CMV infection and matching HLA type. Whole-study results and caveats: It was HLA-C-restricted CMV-specific TCR beta clonotypes that dominated the response ex vivo.

TCRdb re-analysed the reads in MiXCR, keeping a single row per CDR3 protein. The sample has over 250,000 distinct CDR3 sequences; roughly 21% are singletons. The germline CDR1 and CDR2 sequences are MNHNY and SVGAGI (reference sequence). The CDR3 covers 15 residues. The ends lost 2 bases at V and 1 base at J; junction bases unmatched: 3. The sample was cultured PBMCs, taken from culture after CMV antigen stimulation. The sequence came from a human donor in good health (CMV status not recorded). Some clones in this sample may be carry-over from other donors' samples. This chain links TRBV6-6 with TRBJ2-5, with 8 bases fitting TRBD2. CDR3 loop: CASSYGGRPQETQYF. The DNA of the CDR3 is TGTGCCAGCAGTTACGGCGGGAGGCCCCAAGAGACCCAGTACTTC.